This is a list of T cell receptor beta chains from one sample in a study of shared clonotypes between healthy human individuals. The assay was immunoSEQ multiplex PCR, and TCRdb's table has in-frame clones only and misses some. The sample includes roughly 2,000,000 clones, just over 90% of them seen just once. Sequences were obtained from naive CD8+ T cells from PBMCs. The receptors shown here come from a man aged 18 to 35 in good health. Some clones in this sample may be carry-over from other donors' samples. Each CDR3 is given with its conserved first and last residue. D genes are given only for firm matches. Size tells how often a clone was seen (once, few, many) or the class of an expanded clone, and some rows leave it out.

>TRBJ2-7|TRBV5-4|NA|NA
CASRGDPRDEQYF
TGTGCCAGCAGGGGAGACCCCAGGGACGAGCAGTACTTC
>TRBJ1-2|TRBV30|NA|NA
CAWGPAGNGYTF
TGTGCCTGGGGCCCGGCAGGGAATGGCTACACCTTC
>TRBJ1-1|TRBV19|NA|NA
CASTGIQSGGPNTEAFF
TGTGCCAGTACAGGTATTCAGTCTGGGGGTCCGAACACTGAAGCTTTCTTT
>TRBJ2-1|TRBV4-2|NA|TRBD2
CASSLLPSGPENEQFF
TGTGCCAGCAGTCTTCTCCCTAGCGGACCCGAGAATGAGCAGTTCTTC
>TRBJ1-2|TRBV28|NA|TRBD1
CASSTRTGAYGYTF
TGTGCCAGCAGTACGCGGACAGGAGCATATGGCTACACCTTC
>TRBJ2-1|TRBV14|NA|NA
CASSQYRNEQFF
TGTGCCAGCAGCCAGTACCGAAATGAGCAGTTCTTC
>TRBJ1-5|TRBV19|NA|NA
CASRRNQPQHF
TGTGCCAGTAGGAGGAATCAGCCCCAGCATTTT
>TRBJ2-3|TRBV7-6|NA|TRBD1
CASSLEVDRGTDTQYF
TGTGCCAGCAGCTTAGAGGTAGACAGGGGCACAGATACGCAGTATTTT
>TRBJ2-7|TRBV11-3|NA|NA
CASSSPGSYEQYF
TGTGCCAGCAGCTCCCCCGGCTCCTACGAGCAGTACTTC
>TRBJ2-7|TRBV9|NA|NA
CASSAKDASYEQYF
TGTGCCAGCAGCGCAAAGGACGCTTCCTACGAGCAGTACTTC
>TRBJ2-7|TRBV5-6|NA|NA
CASSFATDSYEQYF
TGTGCCAGCAGCTTCGCGACAGATTCCTACGAGCAGTACTTC
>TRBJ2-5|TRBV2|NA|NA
CASSPLRGTAEETQYF
TGTGCCAGCAGTCCTCTTCGGGGGACTGCCGAAGAGACCCAGTACTTC
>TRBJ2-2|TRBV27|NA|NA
CASSPSLERPGELFF
TGTGCCAGCAGTCCCTCCCTCGAGCGCCCCGGGGAGCTGTTTTTT
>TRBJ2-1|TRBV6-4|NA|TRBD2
CASSETGRAGYGSYNEQFF
TGTGCCAGCAGTGAGACCGGGAGGGCCGGCTACGGCTCCTACAATGAGCAGTTCTTC
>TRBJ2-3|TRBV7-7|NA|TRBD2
CASSLGTSPSTDTQYF
TGTGCCAGCAGCTTGGGGACTAGCCCTAGCACAGATACGCAGTATTTT
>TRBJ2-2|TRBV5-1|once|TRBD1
CASSFSTGVLELFF
TGCGCCAGCAGCTTCTCGACAGGGGTCCTGGAGCTGTTTTTT
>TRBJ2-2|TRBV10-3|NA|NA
CAISPKESLNTGELFF
TGTGCCATCAGTCCTAAAGAATCTCTAAACACCGGGGAGCTGTTTTTT
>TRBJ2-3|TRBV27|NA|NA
CASTHPGTDTQYF
TGTGCCAGCACCCACCCGGGCACAGATACGCAGTATTTT
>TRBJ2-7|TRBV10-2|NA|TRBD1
CASSPSGDRVDEQYF
TGCGCCAGCAGTCCCTCTGGAGACAGGGTGGACGAGCAGTACTTC
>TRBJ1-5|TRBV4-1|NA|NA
CASSQGGLINQPQHF
TGCGCCAGCAGCCAAGGAGGCCTTATCAATCAGCCCCAGCATTTT
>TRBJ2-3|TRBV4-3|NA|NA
CASSYLGRSTDTQYF
TGCGCCAGCAGTTATTTAGGTCGCAGCACAGATACGCAGTATTTT
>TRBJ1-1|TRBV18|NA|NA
CASSPPRGLGTEAFF
TGTGCCAGCTCACCACCAAGGGGCTTAGGGACTGAAGCTTTCTTT
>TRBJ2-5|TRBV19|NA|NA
CASSDRVLQETQYF
TGTGCCAGCTCGGACAGAGTCCTACAAGAGACCCAGTACTTC
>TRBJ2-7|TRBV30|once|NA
CAWRWGVGEQYF
TGTGCCTGGAGGTGGGGGGTGGGCGAGCAGTACTTC
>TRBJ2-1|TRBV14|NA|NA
CASSRRAYNEQFF
TGTGCCAGCAGCAGGCGAGCCTACAATGAGCAGTTCTTC
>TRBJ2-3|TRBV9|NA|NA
CASTPSGKAADTQYF
TGTGCCAGCACCCCAAGTGGGAAGGCAGCGGATACGCAGTATTTT
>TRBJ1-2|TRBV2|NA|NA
CASRGNNYGYTF
TGTGCCAGCAGAGGCAATAACTATGGCTACACCTTC
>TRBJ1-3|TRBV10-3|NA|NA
CAISEPDTRSGNTIYF
TGTGCCATCAGTGAGCCCGACACCCGCTCTGGAAACACCATATATTTT
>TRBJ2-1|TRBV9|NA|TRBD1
CASSPGTGIFPNEQFF
TGTGCCAGCAGCCCAGGGACAGGGATATTTCCTAATGAGCAGTTCTTC
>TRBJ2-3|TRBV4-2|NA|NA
CASSQQGRTDTQYF
TGTGCCAGCAGCCAACAGGGACGCACAGATACGCAGTATTTT
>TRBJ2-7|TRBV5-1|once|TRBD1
CASSLGRQGGQFEQYF
TGCGCCAGCAGCTTGGGGAGACAGGGGGGTCAGTTCGAGCAGTACTTC
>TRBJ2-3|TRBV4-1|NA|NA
CASSQDPWTSTDTQYF
TGCGCCAGCAGCCAAGACCCCTGGACGTCGACAGATACGCAGTATTTT
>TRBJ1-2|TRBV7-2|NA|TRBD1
CASSISRDRLYGYTF
TGTGCCAGCAGCATAAGCCGGGACAGACTGTATGGCTACACCTTC
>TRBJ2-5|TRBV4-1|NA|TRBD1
CASSQEGSQGARWVETQYF
TGCGCCAGCAGCCAAGAAGGGTCTCAGGGGGCCCGTTGGGTAGAGACCCAGTACTTC
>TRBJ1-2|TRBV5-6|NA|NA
CASSLETGFPNYGYTF
TGTGCCAGCAGCTTGGAAACAGGTTTCCCTAACTATGGCTACACCTTC
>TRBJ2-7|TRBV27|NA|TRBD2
CASSPRAGAYEQYF
TGTGCCAGCAGTCCCCGGGCGGGGGCCTACGAGCAGTACTTC
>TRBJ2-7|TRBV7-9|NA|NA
CASSLGPLYEQYF
TGTGCCAGCAGCTTAGGCCCCCTCTACGAGCAGTACTTC
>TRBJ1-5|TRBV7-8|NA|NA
CASSLAGGLRWSNQPQHF
TGTGCCAGCAGCTTAGCGGGGGGTCTCCGGTGGAGCAATCAGCCCCAGCATTTT
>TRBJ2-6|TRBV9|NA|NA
CASSPTTGSGANVLTF
TGTGCCAGCAGCCCTACGACAGGCTCCGGGGCCAACGTCCTGACTTTC
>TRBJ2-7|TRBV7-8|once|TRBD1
CASSLGDRPSYEQYF
TGTGCCAGCAGCTTAGGGGACAGGCCTAGCTACGAGCAGTACTTC
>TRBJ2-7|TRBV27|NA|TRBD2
CASSSGGLPLYEQYF
TGTGCCAGCTCCTCGGGAGGACTACCCCTCTACGAGCAGTACTTC
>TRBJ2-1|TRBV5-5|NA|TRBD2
CASSLAGGRAGNEQFF
TGTGCCAGCAGCTTGGCCGGCGGGAGGGCCGGCAATGAGCAGTTCTTC
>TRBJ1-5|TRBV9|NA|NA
CASSVGQGYQPQHF
TGTGCCAGCAGCGTAGGGCAGGGCTATCAGCCCCAGCATTTT
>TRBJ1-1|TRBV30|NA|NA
CAWSVESAGHHLNTEAFF
TGTGCCTGGAGTGTAGAGTCAGCGGGACATCACTTGAACACTGAAGCTTTCTTT
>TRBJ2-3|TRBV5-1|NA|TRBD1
CASSQDRGGSTDTQYF
TGCGCCAGCAGCCAAGACAGGGGGGGAAGCACAGATACGCAGTATTTT
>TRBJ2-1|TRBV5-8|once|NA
CASSSGGPPYNEQFF
TGTGCCAGCAGCTCTGGGGGCCCGCCCTACAATGAGCAGTTCTTC